These 2 T cell receptor beta chains were sequenced from one sample in a study of T-cell reconstitution after alpha-beta-depleted transplantation in children. As it was prepared, the TCRbeta library received unique molecular identifiers. Using its own MiXCR run on the PCR reads, TCRdb lists one record per CDR3 protein. The repertoire holds 600,000 to 700,000 distinct CDR3 sequences, roughly 17% seen once, with about 1.1% in the top ten. The specimen was PBMCs from the stem cell graft donor, collected from the stem cell graft. The receptors derive from a human donor who donated a stem cell graft to a child with acute myeloid leukemia.

There are many counts of this clonotype. This chain connects TRBV20-1 to TRBJ2-4, with D maybe TRBD2 (5 bases). CDR1 and CDR2 from the germline V gene are DFQATT and SNEGSKA (reference sequence). This CDR3 is 15 amino acids long. Deletions cut 0 bases from V and 5 bases from J, with 14 bases between. The CDR3 nucleotides are TGCAGTGCTAGAGATATGGGGAGTCCCCAAAACATTCAGTACTTC. Encoded protein: CSARDMGSPQNIQYF.

This clonotype was detected ten times or more. The chain has TRBV29-1 and TRBJ2-2; TRBD1 agrees at 8 bases. The germline CDR1 and CDR2 sequences are SQVTM and ANQGSEA. The junction had 3 bases not matched to a gene; V was cut back by 0 bases and J by 9 bases. The CDR3 spans 13 residues. CDR3 residues: CSVEEGQGRELFF. DNA for the CDR3: TGCAGCGTTGAAGAAGGACAGGGCAGGGAGCTGTTTTTT.